This TCR beta chain was obtained from a study of shared clonotypes between healthy human individuals. The overall study: Three CD4 naive, three CD4 memory, two CD8 naive and one CD8 memory plate were used per donor. Study observations and caveats: Sampling used blood alone; tissue repertoires probably differ. Large depth notwithstanding, sorted-subset sequencing proved incomplete by rarefaction. Represented diversity (both genetic and exposure-history) was limited by the small number of donors.

As for this clone: Its matching antigen is unknown.

The table came from immunoSEQ multiplex PCR; TCRdb's copy has only in-frame clones and leaves some out. The sample records approximately 980,000 clones, around three quarters being singletons. This CDR3 is built from 16 residues. Germline V gene lookup returns CDR1 MNHEY and CDR2 SMNVEV (reference sequence). J lost 2 bases, V lost 5 bases, and 7 bases had no gene match. This receptor was identified in a man between 18 and 29 years old in good health. This sequence joins TRBV27 and TRBJ2-1, with TRBD2 matching 9 bases. Sample: memory CD4+ T cells sorted from blood. Stated subset: CD45RA-negative fraction. The chain's CDR3 is CASSPLAGRAYNEQFF. In DNA, the CDR3 is TGTGCCAGCAGTCCTCTAGCGGGAAGAGCCTACAATGAGCAGTTCTTC.